This entry lists 24 T cell receptor beta chains sequenced from one sample in a study of control samples from healthy donors and cancer patients. Data came from immunoSEQ multiplex PCR; TCRdb stores just in-frame clones and leaves some out. The sample carries around 45,000 clones, around 70% recorded once. The source material was formalin-fixed, paraffin-embedded tissue. The receptors were sampled from a male donor with melanoma.

This clone was found a few times. The genes are TRBV28 and TRBJ2-7, with D perhaps TRBD2 (5 bases). Germline loops: CDR1 MDHEN, CDR2 SYDVKM. The CDR3 length is 15 residues. V lost 6 bases and J 1 base, leaving 16 bases between the germline ends. The CDR3 is CASSSLRDPSYEQYF. CDR3 bases: TGTGCCAGCAGCTCCCTCCGGGATCCGTCCTACGAGCAGTACTTC.

The gene calls are TRBV11-2 and TRBJ1-1, with 7 bases aligning to TRBD1. The CDR3 loop spans 18 amino acids. Trimming took 2 bases from V and 1 from J; bases not matched to a gene: 13. Per the germline V gene, CDR1 is SGHAT and CDR2 is FQNNGV. CDR3 DNA: TGTGCCAGCAGCTTAAATTTGCAGGGGGAATTGAGGAACACTGAAGCTTTCTTT. This gives the protein CASSLNLQGELRNTEAFF.

This clone occurred a few times. The chain uses TRBV5-4 and TRBJ1-2; D is perhaps TRBD1 (6 bases). The CDR3 consists of 15 residues. The germline gives CDR1 SGHNT, CDR2 YYREEE (reference sequence). Deletions cut 0 bases from V and 4 bases from J, with 13 bases between. The DNA of the CDR3 is TGTGCCAGCAGCTTGGAACAGGGAGGGACCTATGGCTACACCTTC. This sequence encodes CASSLEQGGTYGYTF.

The chain uses TRBV2 and TRBJ2-1, with 7 bases aligning to TRBD2. Germline CDR1 is SNHLY and CDR2 is FYNNEI. With 7 bases clipped from V and 1 base from J, the junction kept 10 bases outside the gene matches. The CDR3 runs 16 residues. For the CDR3, the DNA is TGTGCCAGCACTCGGACTAGTGGGGCTTCCTACAATGAGCAGTTCTTC. Translating it yields CASTRTSGASYNEQFF.

The V call is TRBV12-3 or TRBV12-4, the J call TRBJ2-7; D unresolved. The V and J ends lost 3 bases and 2 bases respectively, with 8 bases between them. The CDR3 contains 13 residues. CDR3 in DNA: TGTGCCAGCAGTTTGGGTCTAGCCTACGAGCAGTACTTC. Protein sequence: CASSLGLAYEQYF.

The chain combines TRBV24-1 with TRBJ2-3, with D tentatively TRBD2 (7 bases). The germline V gene has CDR1 KGHDR and CDR2 SFDVKD. V dropped 5 bases and J dropped 0 bases, with 17 bases sitting between them. CDR3 length equals 17 residues. CDR3 coding DNA: TGTGCCACCAGTGGGGCTAGCGGAGGGGGAAGCACAGATACGCAGTATTTT. This encodes CATSGASGGGSTDTQYF.

Here the CDR3 DNA reads TGTGCCAGCCGACAGATCACTGAAGCTTTCTTT. Encoded protein: CASRQITEAFF. The chain combines TRBV2 with TRBJ1-1; possibly TRBD1 for D (5 bases). Germline V gene sequence: CDR1 SNHLY, CDR2 FYNNEI. Trimming pared 8 bases from V and 4 bases from J, leaving 8 bases between. The CDR3 spans 11 residues.

The rearrangement joins TRBV12-2 to TRBJ2-2; the table's TRBD2 call for D was not verified on the DNA. TRBV12-2 is an annotated pseudogene. This CDR3 has 20 residues. As DNA, the CDR3 is TGTGCAAGTCGCTTAGTCCATTCTTACCCTGTGCGGGAGTACACCGGGGAGCTGTTTTTT. Protein: CASRLVHSYPVREYTGELFF.

This clone occurred a few times. The rearrangement links TRBV6-2 or TRBV6-3 to TRBJ2-7; TRBD2 matches at 9 bases. The CDR3 is made up of 16 amino acids. Per germline, CDR1 MNHEY and CDR2 SVGEGT. J gave up 0 bases and V 4 bases, and 7 bases lay outside the gene matches. DNA for the CDR3: TGTGCCAGCAGTTTGAGACTAGCGGAGCCCTCCTACGAGCAGTACTTC. Its protein product is CASSLRLAEPSYEQYF.

The chain recombines TRBV18 with TRBJ2-5, with 8 bases identical to TRBD2. Trimming took 0 bases from V and 4 from J; bases not matched to a gene: 1. Germline loops: CDR1 KGHSH, CDR2 LQKENI. CDR3 size: 14 residues. CDR3 residues: CASSPPGLGETQYF. CDR3 nucleotides: TGTGCCAGCTCACCACCGGGACTAGGAGAGACCCAGTACTTC.

The chain carries TRBV5-4 and TRBJ2-2; D unclear. Germline V gene lookup returns CDR1 SGHNT and CDR2 YYREEE (reference sequence). There are 11 residues in the CDR3. The V end was cut by 6 bases, the J end by 6 bases, with 6 bases between. The CDR3 DNA reads as TGTGCCAGCACTTACTCCGGGGAGCTGTTTTTT. Residues: CASTYSGELFF.

This clone was seen more than once but under ten times. This chain connects TRBV27 to TRBJ2-3; D may be TRBD1 or TRBD2 (6 bases each). The CDR3 has 16 amino acids. CDR1 and CDR2 (germline): MNHEY, SMNVEV (reference sequence). V was cut by 6 bases and J by 2 bases, with 18 bases left in between. The CDR3 region is CASRPGPGAVTDTQYF. As DNA, the CDR3 is TGTGCCAGCAGACCCGGGCCGGGGGCGGTCACAGATACGCAGTATTTT.

The chain carries TRBV19 and TRBJ2-1, with TRBD2 identical over 7 bases. V trimming: 3 bases; J trimming: 14 bases; junction bases outside the gene matches: 13. CDR1 is LNHDA and CDR2 is SQIVND in the germline V gene (reference sequence). The CDR3 is made up of 14 amino acids. This CDR3 reads CASSMGRARASEFF. As DNA, the CDR3 is TGTGCCAGTAGTATGGGGAGGGCCCGGGCCTCGGAGTTCTTC.

This chain links TRBV20-1 with TRBJ2-3; D is uncertain. This CDR3 is 11 amino acids long. V lost 6 bases and J 3 bases, leaving 7 bases between the germline ends. CDR1 is DFQATT and CDR2 is SNEGSKA in the germline V gene (reference sequence). The CDR3 sequence is CSAEATDTQYF. CDR3 in DNA: TGCAGTGCGGAAGCTACAGATACGCAGTATTTT.

CDR3: CASSPGTGDTQYF. DNA of the CDR3: TGTGCCAGCAGCCCCGGGACAGGGGATACGCAGTATTTT. V usage is TRBV3-1 (or the pseudogene TRBV3-2) and J usage is TRBJ2-3; the match to TRBD1 covers 9 bases. Germline-derived CDR1 and CDR2 are LGHDT and YNNKEL (reference sequence). CDR3 length equals 13 residues. Unmatched junction bases numbered 2, after V lost 4 bases and J lost 6 bases.

This rearrangement joins TRBV7-9 to TRBJ2-7; D is perhaps TRBD2 (6 bases). CDR3 length equals 11 residues. The germline V gene encodes CDR1 SEHNR and CDR2 FQNEAQ (reference sequence). The V end lost 6 bases, the J end lost 5 bases, and 8 bases lay between the germline ends. The CDR3 nucleotides are TGTGCCAGCAGGGGGGGAGACGAGCAGTACTTC. The encoded protein is CASRGGDEQYF.

J is TRBJ2-5 and V is TRBV18; 9 positions match TRBD2. Per germline, CDR1 KGHSH and CDR2 LQKENI. The CDR3 runs to 16 residues. The V and J ends lost 4 bases and 2 bases, in that order; junction bases with no gene match: 8. Written as DNA, the CDR3 is TGTGCCAGCTCACGACTAGCGGACATAGGGCAAGAGACCCAGTACTTC. Translation: CASSRLADIGQETQYF.

The V gene is TRBV5-6, the J gene TRBJ1-4; TRBD1 agrees at 8 bases. CDR1 and CDR2 (germline): SGHDT, YYEEEE. CDR3 length: 16 amino acids. Trimming cost V 4 bases and J 7 bases; bases outside gene matches: 12. CDR3 DNA sequence: TGTGCCAGCAGCCTAACCCGGACAGGGCAGCGTGAAAAACTGTTTTTT. Protein: CASSLTRTGQREKLFF.

The chain joins TRBV19 to TRBJ2-1; 7 positions match TRBD1. This CDR3 has 14 amino acids. Germline V gene lookup returns CDR1 LNHDA and CDR2 SQIVND (reference sequence). Unmatched junction bases numbered 5, after V lost 4 bases and J lost 5 bases. The DNA of the CDR3 is TGTGCCAGTAGTACCGGACAGGACAACAATGAGCAGTTCTTC. Translation gives CASSTGQDNNEQFF.

This sequence joins TRBV7-4 and TRBJ1-6, with D possibly being TRBD1 (5 bases). The germline V gene encodes CDR1 SGHVT and CDR2 SQSDAQ. The CDR3 consists of 17 residues. Trimming removed 1 base from V and 5 bases from J, with 15 bases in between. Written as DNA, the CDR3 is TGTGCCAGCAGCTTAGACCTCTTTGGGGGGGATAATTCACCCCTCCACTTT. It translates to CASSLDLFGGDNSPLHF.

The chain combines TRBV29-1 with TRBJ1-1; tentatively, D is TRBD1 (6 bases). This CDR3 has 12 residues. Trimming pared 5 bases from V and 4 bases from J, leaving 11 bases between. Germline assignment: CDR1 SQVTM and CDR2 ANQGSEA. The CDR3 DNA reads as TGCAGCGTTAAGGGGGGATTCACTGAAGCTTTCTTT. Translating gives CSVKGGFTEAFF. Filled out from reference TRBV29-1 and TRBJ1-1, the complete variable domain reads SAVISQKPSRDICQRGTSLTIQCQVDSQVTMMFWYRQQPGQSLTLIATANQGSEATYESGFVIDKFPISRPNLTFSTLTVSNMSPEDSSIYLCSVKGGFTEAFFGQGTRLTVV.

V is TRBV5-4 and J is TRBJ1-2, with 9 positions matching TRBD1. The V and J ends lost 5 bases and 2 bases, in that order; junction bases with no gene match: 7. This CDR3 is built from 15 residues. The V gene's germline CDR1 is SGHNT and CDR2 YYREEE (reference sequence). The CDR3 sequence is CASREGDRVNYGYTF. The CDR3 bases are TGTGCCAGCAGAGAGGGGGACAGGGTGAACTATGGCTACACCTTC.

This clone was detected only once. The sample has other DNA sequences that encode this CDR3 too. This chain joins TRBV18 and TRBJ2-7; D is undetermined. The V end was cut by 0 bases, the J end by 0 bases, with 12 bases between. The CDR3 spans 16 residues. Germline assignment: CDR1 KGHSH and CDR2 LQKENI. This CDR3 reads CASSPPSGRLSYEQYF. Here the CDR3 DNA reads TGTGCCAGCTCACCACCGTCAGGTCGCCTCTCCTACGAGCAGTACTTC.

This chain links TRBV7-9 with TRBJ2-7; no reliable D call. From germline, CDR1 is SEHNR and CDR2 FQNEAQ (reference sequence). The ends were cut back, 6 bases at V and 0 bases at J, with 6 bases in the middle. The CDR3 totals 12 residues. CDR3 sequence: CASSFSSYEQYF. In DNA form, the CDR3 reads TGTGCCAGCAGTTTTAGCTCCTACGAGCAGTACTTC.